These 10 T cell receptor beta chains came from one sample sequenced in a study of blood T cell repertoires in COVID-19. Profiled with immunoSEQ multiplex PCR; TCRdb holds only in-frame clones, not every one. The sample lists about 230,000 clones, roughly 85% occurring once. Sequenced input: peripheral blood. The receptor source for this set is a woman aged 70-85 years with active or convalescent COVID-19.

This chain joins TRBV5-1 and TRBJ2-1, with 8 nucleotides matching TRBD2. V was pared by 1 base and J by 4 bases, with 7 bases of the junction left unmatched. CDR3 size: 16 residues. Germline V gene sequence: CDR1 SGHRS, CDR2 YFSETQ. The CDR3 DNA is TGCGCCAGCAGCTTGTCAGCGGGAGTTCCGTACAATGAGCAGTTCTTC. Protein sequence: CASSLSAGVPYNEQFF.

This sequence joins TRBV30 and TRBJ2-3; TRBD2 matches 7 bases. The CDR3 extends over 12 amino acids. CDR1 GTSNPN and CDR2 SVGIG come from the germline V gene (reference sequence). Trimming at V came to 3 bases and at J to 3 bases, leaving 0 bases not matched to a gene. The CDR3 region is CAWSGRTDTQYF. CDR3 DNA: TGTGCCTGGAGCGGGAGGACAGATACGCAGTATTTT.

The J gene is TRBJ1-4, the V gene TRBV6-5, with 8 bases lining up with TRBD1. Germline CDR1 and CDR2: MNHEY and SVGAGI. The V gene end was trimmed by 2 bases and the J gene end by 7 bases; junction bases not matched to a gene: 3. The CDR3 length is 14 residues. The CDR3 bases are TGTGCCAGCAGTTACCAGGGGGCGCGTGAAAAACTGTTTTTT. Translating it yields CASSYQGAREKLFF.

This clone was picked up a small number of times. The rearrangement joins TRBV25-1 to TRBJ1-1; no clear D. The length of the CDR3 is 11 residues. Trimming removed 8 bases at V and 7 bases at J, with 11 bases between. Germline CDR1 is MGHDK and CDR2 is SYGVNS. As DNA, the CDR3 is TGTGCCAGCTCCCGAGGGCTTGAAGCTTTCTTT. Its protein is CASSRGLEAFF.

This clone has only one observation. The chain recombines TRBV5-1 with TRBJ2-5; D ambiguous. V dropped 4 bases and J dropped 1 base, with 14 bases sitting between them. This CDR3 is built from 15 residues. Germline V gene data show CDR1 as SGHRS and CDR2 as YFSETQ. As DNA, the CDR3 is TGCGCCAGCAGCCCACCCGCCGCCGGCCAAGAGACCCAGTACTTC. This sequence encodes CASSPPAAGQETQYF.

The chain carries TRBV7-9 and TRBJ2-3; the D gene is possibly TRBD1 (6 bases). This CDR3 spans 14 amino acids. The V gene lost 5 bases and the J gene lost 5 bases, with 14 bases spanning the gap. Germline V CDR1 and CDR2: SEHNR, FQNEAQ (reference sequence). The CDR3 is CASSGLGHLDTQYF. The CDR3 region has the DNA TGTGCCAGCAGCGGACTGGGACATTTAGATACGCAGTATTTT.

The chain couples TRBV28 to TRBJ1-2; 7 bases agree with TRBD1. Germline V gene sequence: CDR1 MDHEN, CDR2 SYDVKM. V shed 7 bases, J shed 3 bases, and the junction held 5 bases outside the gene matches. CDR3 length: 13 residues. This CDR3 reads CASTPGTDYGYTF. In DNA form, the CDR3 reads TGTGCCAGCACCCCCGGGACAGACTATGGCTACACCTTC.

The chain couples TRBV6-5 to TRBJ2-3; no reliable D call. The length of the CDR3 is 15 residues. Trimming removed 7 bases from V and 1 base from J, with 15 bases in between. Germline CDR1 and CDR2: MNHEY and SVGAGI. CDR3 amino acids: CASTPAHRGTDTQYF. CDR3 DNA: TGTGCCAGCACCCCCGCTCACCGGGGCACAGATACGCAGTATTTT.

The rearrangement uses TRBV27 and TRBJ1-1; perhaps TRBD1 as D (5 bases). V lost 3 bases to trimming and J lost 4 bases, with 9 bases between them. The length of the CDR3 is 13 residues. Germline CDR1 is MNHEY and CDR2 is SMNVEV (reference sequence). CDR3 amino acids: CASSFQGTTEAFF. Here the CDR3 DNA reads TGTGCCAGCAGTTTCCAGGGTACCACTGAAGCTTTCTTT.

In DNA, the CDR3 is TGCGCCAGCAGCTTGGGTGACAGTAATGAAAAACTGTTTTTT. This gives the protein CASSLGDSNEKLFF. J is TRBJ1-4 and V is TRBV5-1, with D perhaps TRBD1 (5 bases). This CDR3 contains 14 residues. The germline V and J ends were trimmed by 0 bases and 4 bases, with 7 bases remaining between them. Germline CDR1 SGHRS, CDR2 YFSETQ.